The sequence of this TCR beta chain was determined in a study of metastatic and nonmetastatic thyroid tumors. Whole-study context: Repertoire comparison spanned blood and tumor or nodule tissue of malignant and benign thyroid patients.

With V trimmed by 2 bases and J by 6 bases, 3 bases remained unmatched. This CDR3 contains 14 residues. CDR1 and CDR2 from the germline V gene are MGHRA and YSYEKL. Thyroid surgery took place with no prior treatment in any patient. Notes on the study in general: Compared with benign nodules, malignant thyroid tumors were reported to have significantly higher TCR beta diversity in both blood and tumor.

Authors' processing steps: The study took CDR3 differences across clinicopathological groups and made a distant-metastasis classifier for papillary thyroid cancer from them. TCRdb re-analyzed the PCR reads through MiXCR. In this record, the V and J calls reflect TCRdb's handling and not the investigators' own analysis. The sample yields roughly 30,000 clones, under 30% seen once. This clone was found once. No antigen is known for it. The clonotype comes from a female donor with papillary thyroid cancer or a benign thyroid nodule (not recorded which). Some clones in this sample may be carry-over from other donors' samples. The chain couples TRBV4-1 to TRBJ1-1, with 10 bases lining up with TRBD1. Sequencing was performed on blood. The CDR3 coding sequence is TGCGCCAGCAGCCAACGGGACAGGGGCTCTGAAGCTTTCTTT. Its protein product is CASSQRDRGSEAFF.